What follows is one T cell receptor (beta chain) and its context. TCRdb reanalyzed the 5' RACE reads and collapses them to one entry per CDR3 protein, without DNA. The listing records about 160,000 distinct CDR3 sequences. The data derive from a study of T cells expressing NK-cell markers. Study-wide context: Source material for TCR beta repertoires consisted of sorted CD3+CD56+NKG2C+, CD3+CD56+NKG2C- and CD3+CD56-NKG2C+ T cells.

CDR3 length: 13 amino acids. CDR1 and CDR2 (germline): SNHLY, FYNNEI. Specimen: blood T cells: a sorted CD56 or NKG2C T cell subset, CD4+ or CD8+ T cells, or bulk PBMC T cells (not recorded which). The sequence was obtained from a man between 18 and 69 years old in good health. The chain carries TRBV2 and TRBJ1-2. CDR3 sequence: CASSAMAHYGYTF.